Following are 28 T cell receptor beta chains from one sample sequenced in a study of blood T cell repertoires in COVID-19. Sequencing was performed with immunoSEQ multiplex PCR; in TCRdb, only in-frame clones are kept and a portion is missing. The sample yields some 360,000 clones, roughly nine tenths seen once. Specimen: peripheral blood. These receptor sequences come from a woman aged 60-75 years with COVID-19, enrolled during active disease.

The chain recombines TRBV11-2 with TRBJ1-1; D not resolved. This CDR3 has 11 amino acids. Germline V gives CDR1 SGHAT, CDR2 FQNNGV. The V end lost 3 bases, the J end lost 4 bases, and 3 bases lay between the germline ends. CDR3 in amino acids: CASSLSTEAFF. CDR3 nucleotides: TGTGCCAGCAGCTTGAGCACTGAAGCTTTCTTT.

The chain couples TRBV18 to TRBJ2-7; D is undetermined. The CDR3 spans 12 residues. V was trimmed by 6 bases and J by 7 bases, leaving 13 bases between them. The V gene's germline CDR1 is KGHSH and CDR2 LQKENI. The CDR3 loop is CASSPPGREQYF. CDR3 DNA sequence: TGTGCCAGCTCTCCTCCAGGAAGAGAGCAGTACTTC.

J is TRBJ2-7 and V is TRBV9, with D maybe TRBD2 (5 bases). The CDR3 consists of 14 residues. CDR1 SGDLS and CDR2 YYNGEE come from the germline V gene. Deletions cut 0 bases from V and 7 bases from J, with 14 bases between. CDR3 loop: CASSVARTGEEQYF. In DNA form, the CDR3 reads TGTGCCAGCAGCGTAGCTAGGACTGGTGAAGAGCAGTACTTC. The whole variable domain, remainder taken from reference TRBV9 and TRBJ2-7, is DSGVTQTPKHLITATGQRVTLRCSPRSGDLSVYWYQQSLDQGLQFLIQYYNGEERAKGNILERFSAQQFPDLHSELNLSSLELGDSALYFCASSVARTGEEQYFGPGTRLTVT.

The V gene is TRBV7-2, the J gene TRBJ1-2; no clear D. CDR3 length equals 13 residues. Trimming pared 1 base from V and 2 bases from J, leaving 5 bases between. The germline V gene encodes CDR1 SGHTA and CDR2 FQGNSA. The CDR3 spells CASSLDLNYGYTF. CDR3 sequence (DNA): TGTGCCAGCAGCTTAGATCTAAACTATGGCTACACCTTC.

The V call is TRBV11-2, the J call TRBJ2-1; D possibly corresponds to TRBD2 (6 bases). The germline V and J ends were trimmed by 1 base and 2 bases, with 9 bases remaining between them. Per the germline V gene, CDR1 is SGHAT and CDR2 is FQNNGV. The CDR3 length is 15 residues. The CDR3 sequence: CASSLGAGTYNEQFF. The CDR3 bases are TGTGCCAGCAGCTTAGGGGCGGGAACCTACAATGAGCAGTTCTTC.

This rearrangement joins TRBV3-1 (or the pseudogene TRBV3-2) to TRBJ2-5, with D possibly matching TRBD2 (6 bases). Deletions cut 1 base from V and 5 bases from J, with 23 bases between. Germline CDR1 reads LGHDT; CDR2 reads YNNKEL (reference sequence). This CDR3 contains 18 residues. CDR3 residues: CASSQVPRVTGVGETQYF. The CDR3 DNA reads TGTGCCAGCAGCCAAGTCCCTCGGGTAACGGGGGTGGGGGAGACCCAGTACTTC.

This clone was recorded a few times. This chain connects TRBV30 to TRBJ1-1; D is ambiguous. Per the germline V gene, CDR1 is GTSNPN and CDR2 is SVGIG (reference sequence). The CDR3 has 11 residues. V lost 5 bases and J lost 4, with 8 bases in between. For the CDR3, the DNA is TGTGCCTGGCAGGCGGGCACTGAAGCTTTCTTT. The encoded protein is CAWQAGTEAFF.

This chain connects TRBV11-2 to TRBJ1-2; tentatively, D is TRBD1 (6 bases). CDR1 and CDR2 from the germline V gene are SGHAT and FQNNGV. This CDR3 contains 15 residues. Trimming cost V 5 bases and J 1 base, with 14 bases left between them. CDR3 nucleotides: TGTGCCAGCAGCGCCCCGACAGGATATAACTATGGCTACACCTTC. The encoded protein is CASSAPTGYNYGYTF.

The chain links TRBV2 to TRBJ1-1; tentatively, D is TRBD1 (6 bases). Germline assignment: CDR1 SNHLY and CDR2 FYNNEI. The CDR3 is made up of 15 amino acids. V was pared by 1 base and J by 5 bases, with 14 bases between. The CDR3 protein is CASSEGGRGGTEAFF. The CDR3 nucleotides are TGTGCCAGCAGTGAAGGCGGCAGGGGAGGGACTGAAGCTTTCTTT.

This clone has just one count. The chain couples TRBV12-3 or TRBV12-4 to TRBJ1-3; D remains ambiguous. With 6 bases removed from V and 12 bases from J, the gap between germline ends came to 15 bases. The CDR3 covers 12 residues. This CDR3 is CASSPSAGYIYF. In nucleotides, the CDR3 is TGTGCCAGCAGCCCATCTGCGGGGTACATATATTTT.

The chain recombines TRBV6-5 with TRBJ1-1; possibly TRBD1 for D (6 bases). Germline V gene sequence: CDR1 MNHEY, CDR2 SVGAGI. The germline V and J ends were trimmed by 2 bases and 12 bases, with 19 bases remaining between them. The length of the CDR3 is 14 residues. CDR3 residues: CASSYQQGPMIPFF. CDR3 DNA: TGTGCCAGCAGTTACCAGCAGGGGCCCATGATACCTTTCTTT.

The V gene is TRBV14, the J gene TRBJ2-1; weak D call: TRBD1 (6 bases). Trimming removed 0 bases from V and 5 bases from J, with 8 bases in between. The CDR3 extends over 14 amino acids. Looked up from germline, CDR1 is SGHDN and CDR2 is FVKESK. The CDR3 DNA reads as TGTGCCAGCAGCCAAGATTGGGGGCACAATGAGCAGTTCTTC. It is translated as CASSQDWGHNEQFF.

CDR3 DNA: TGTGCCAGCAGTTTTGACAGGGATAGCGGCTACACCTTC. Amino acids: CASSFDRDSGYTF. The J gene is TRBJ1-2, the V gene TRBV12-3 or TRBV12-4; 7 nucleotides match TRBD1. Trimming at V came to 3 bases and at J to 8 bases, leaving 6 bases not matched to a gene. The CDR3 has 13 residues.

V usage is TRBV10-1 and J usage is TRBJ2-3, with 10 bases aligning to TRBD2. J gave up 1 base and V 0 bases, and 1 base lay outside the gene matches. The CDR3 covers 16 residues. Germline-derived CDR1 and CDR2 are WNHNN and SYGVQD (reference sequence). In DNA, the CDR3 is TGCGCCAGCAGTGAGTCGCTAGCGGGGGGCACAGATACGCAGTATTTT. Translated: CASSESLAGGTDTQYF.

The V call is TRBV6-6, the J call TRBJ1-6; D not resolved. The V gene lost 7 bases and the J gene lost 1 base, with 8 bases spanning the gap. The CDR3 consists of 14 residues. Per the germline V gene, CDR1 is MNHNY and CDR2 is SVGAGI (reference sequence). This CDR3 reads CASKKLSYNSPLHF. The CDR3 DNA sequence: TGTGCCAGCAAAAAGCTTTCCTATAATTCACCCCTCCACTTT.

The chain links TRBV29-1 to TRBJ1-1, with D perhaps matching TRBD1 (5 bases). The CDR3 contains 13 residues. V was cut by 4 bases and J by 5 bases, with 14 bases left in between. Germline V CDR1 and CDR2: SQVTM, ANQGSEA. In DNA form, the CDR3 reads TGCAGCGTTGCCAATCGGGGGGGTACTGAAGCTTTCTTT. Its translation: CSVANRGGTEAFF.

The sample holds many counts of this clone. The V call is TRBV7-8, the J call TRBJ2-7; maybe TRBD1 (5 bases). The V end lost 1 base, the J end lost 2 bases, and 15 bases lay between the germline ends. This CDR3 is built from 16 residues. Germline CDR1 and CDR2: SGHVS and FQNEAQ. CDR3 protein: CASSLGPTGIAYEQYF. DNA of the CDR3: TGTGCCAGCAGCTTAGGGCCTACAGGTATTGCCTACGAGCAGTACTTC.

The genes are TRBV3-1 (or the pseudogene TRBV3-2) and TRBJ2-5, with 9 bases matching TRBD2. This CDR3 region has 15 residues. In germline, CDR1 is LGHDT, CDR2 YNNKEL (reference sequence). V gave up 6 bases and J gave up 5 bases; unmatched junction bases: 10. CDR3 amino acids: CASRRLARGGETQYF. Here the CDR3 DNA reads TGTGCCAGCAGACGACTTGCGCGGGGGGGCGAGACCCAGTACTTC.

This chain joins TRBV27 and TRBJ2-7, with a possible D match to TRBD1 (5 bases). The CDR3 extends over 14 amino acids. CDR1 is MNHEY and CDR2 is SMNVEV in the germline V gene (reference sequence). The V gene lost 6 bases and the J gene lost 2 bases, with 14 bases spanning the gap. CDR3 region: CASSLQGKTYEQYF. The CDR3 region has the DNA TGTGCCAGCAGCCTGCAGGGAAAGACCTACGAGCAGTACTTC.

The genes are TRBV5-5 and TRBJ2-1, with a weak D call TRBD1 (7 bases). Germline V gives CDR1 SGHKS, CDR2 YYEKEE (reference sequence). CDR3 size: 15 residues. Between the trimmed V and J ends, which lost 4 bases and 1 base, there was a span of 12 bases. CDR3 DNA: TGTGCCAGCAGCCCCAGGGGGGTGTCCTACAATGAGCAGTTCTTC. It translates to CASSPRGVSYNEQFF.

CDR3 DNA sequence: TGTGCCAGCAGCTTTAATTGGGGGCAAAGGGGTCAGCCCCAGCATTTT. It codes for CASSFNWGQRGQPQHF. The chain recombines TRBV7-8 with TRBJ1-5; weak D call: TRBD1 (6 bases). Germline CDR1 SGHVS, CDR2 FQNEAQ. The CDR3 is 16 amino acids. V dropped 3 bases and J dropped 6 bases, with 18 bases sitting between them. The complete variable domain, with remaining parts taken from reference TRBV7-8 and TRBJ1-5, reads GAGVSQSPRYKVAKRGQDVALRCDPISGHVSLFWYQQALGQGPEFLTYFQNEAQLDKSGLPSDRFFAERPEGSVSTLKIQRTQQEDSAVYLCASSFNWGQRGQPQHFGDGTRLSIL.

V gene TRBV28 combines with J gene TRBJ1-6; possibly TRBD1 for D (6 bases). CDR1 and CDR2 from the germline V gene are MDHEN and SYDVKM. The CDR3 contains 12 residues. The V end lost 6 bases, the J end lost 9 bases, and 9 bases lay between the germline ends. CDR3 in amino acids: CASSSGVSPLHF. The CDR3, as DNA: TGTGCCAGCAGCTCAGGGGTTTCACCCCTCCACTTT.

CDR3 DNA sequence: TGTGCCAGCAGCCAATCTCGAGTGAGCACAGATACGCAGTATTTT. Residues: CASSQSRVSTDTQYF. The chain recombines TRBV3-1 (or the pseudogene TRBV3-2) with TRBJ2-3; D is uncertain. CDR1 LGHDT and CDR2 YNNKEL come from the germline V gene (reference sequence). This CDR3 contains 15 residues. V was pared by 2 bases and J by 0 bases, with 9 bases between.

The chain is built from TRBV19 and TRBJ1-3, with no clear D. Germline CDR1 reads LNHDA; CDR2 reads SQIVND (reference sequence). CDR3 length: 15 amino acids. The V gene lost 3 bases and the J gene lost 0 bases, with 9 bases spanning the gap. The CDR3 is CASSIVGASGNTIYF. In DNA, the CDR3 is TGTGCCAGTAGTATCGTTGGAGCCTCTGGAAACACCATATATTTT.

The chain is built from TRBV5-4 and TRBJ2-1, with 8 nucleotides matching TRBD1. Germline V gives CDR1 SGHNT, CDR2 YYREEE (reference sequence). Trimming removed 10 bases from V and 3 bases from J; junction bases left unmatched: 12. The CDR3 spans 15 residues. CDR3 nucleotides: TGTGCCTACTCTTGGGTCGGGACAGGCTACAATGAGCAGTTCTTC. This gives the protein CAYSWVGTGYNEQFF.

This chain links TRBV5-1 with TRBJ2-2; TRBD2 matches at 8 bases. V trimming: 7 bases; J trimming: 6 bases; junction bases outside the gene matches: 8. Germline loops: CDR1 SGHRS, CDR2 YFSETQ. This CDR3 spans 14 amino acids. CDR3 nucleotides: TGCGCCAGCGATCTTGGACTAGCCGCCGGGGAGCTGTTTTTT. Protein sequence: CASDLGLAAGELFF.

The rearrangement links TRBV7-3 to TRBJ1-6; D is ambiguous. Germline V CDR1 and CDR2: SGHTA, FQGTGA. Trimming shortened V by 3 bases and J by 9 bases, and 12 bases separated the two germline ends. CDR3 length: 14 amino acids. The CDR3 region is CASSFGREGSPLHF. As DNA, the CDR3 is TGTGCCAGCAGCTTTGGACGGGAGGGTTCACCCCTCCACTTT. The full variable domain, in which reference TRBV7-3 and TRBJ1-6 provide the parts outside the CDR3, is GAGVSQTPSNKVTEKGKYVELRCDPISGHTALYWYRQSLGQGPEFLIYFQGTGAADDSGLPNDRFFAVRPEGSVSTLKIQRTERGDSAVYLCASSFGREGSPLHFGNGTRLTVT.

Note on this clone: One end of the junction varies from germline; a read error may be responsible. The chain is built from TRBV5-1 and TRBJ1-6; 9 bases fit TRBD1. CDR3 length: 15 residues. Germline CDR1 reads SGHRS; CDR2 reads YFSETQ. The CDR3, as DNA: TGCGCCAGCCGCTTACAGGGGGCCAATAATTCACCCCTCCACTTT. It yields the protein CASRLQGANNSPLHF.